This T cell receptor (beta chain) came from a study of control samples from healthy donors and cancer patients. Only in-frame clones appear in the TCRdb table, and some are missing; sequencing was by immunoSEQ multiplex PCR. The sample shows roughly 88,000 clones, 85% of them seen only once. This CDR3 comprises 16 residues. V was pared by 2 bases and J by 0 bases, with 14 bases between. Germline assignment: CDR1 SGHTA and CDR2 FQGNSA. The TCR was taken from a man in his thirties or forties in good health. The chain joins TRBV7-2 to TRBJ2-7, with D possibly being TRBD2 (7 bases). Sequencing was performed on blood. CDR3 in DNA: TGTGCCAGCAGCTTAAGGGGGGGCCGGGGCTCCTACGAGCAGTACTTC. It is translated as CASSLRGGRGSYEQYF. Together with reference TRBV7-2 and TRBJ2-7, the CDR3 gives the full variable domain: GAGVSQSPSNKVTEKGKDVELRCDPISGHTALYWYRQSLGQGLEFLIYFQGNSAPDKSGLPSDRFSAERTGGSVSTLTIQRTQQEDSAVYLCASSLRGGRGSYEQYFGPGTRLTVT.